This TCR beta chain came from a study of cytomegalovirus exposure and HLA in healthy donors. Overall study findings and caveats: The analysis excluded some indistinguishable V segments, including TRBV6-2 and TRBV6-3. Presence/absence analyses rested on an assumption that sequencing depth was roughly uniform across donors. Confirmation in vitro established that three CMV-associated chains were specific for CMV antigens.

V was trimmed by 3 bases and J by 4 bases, leaving 15 bases between them. The germline V gene encodes CDR1 MNHNS and CDR2 SASEGT. The CDR3 extends over 16 amino acids. As concerns this clone: Its antigen is as yet unknown.

60 Vbeta and 13 Jbeta primers were used in PCR. Profiled with immunoSEQ multiplex PCR; TCRdb holds only in-frame clones, not every one. The sample includes 100,000 to 150,000 clones, around 80% of them seen just once. The sequence came from a man younger than 40 in good health and CMV-seronegative. This rearrangement joins TRBV6-1 to TRBJ2-2, with D maybe TRBD1 (5 bases). Sequencing was performed on PBMCs. The CDR3 DNA follows: TGTGCCAGCAGTGATCAGGGCGCGCGGTCCACCGGGGAGCTGTTTTTT. Amino acids: CASSDQGARSTGELFF.